What follows are 9 T cell receptor beta chains derived from one specimen sequenced in a study of blood T cell repertoires in COVID-19. Method: immunoSEQ multiplex PCR; TCRdb's copy keeps in-frame clones and lacks some. Among about 200,000 clones, about 88% were seen once, and the ten largest hold roughly 19%. What was sequenced was peripheral blood. These receptors all stem from a man over 45 with COVID-19, enrolled during active disease.

This clone was found once. The same CDR3 is also encoded by other DNA sequences in this sample. The V gene is TRBV19, the J gene TRBJ2-7, with TRBD2 matching over 10 bases. The CDR3 is 14 residues long. Germline CDR1 reads LNHDA; CDR2 reads SQIVND (reference sequence). V trimming: 1 base; J trimming: 3 bases; junction bases outside the gene matches: 0. The CDR3 here is CASSIASGGYEQYF. As DNA, the CDR3 is TGTGCCAGTAGTATAGCTAGCGGGGGCTACGAGCAGTACTTC.

V is TRBV7-8 and J is TRBJ2-1; 8 positions match TRBD2. The V and J ends lost 6 bases and 2 bases, in that order; junction bases with no gene match: 6. Looked up from germline, CDR1 is SGHVS and CDR2 is FQNEAQ. The CDR3 sequence is 15 residues long. CDR3 protein: CASSSIAGTYNEQFF. CDR3 coding DNA: TGTGCCAGCAGTTCAATAGCGGGGACCTACAATGAGCAGTTCTTC.

The chain joins TRBV9 to TRBJ1-1; D remains ambiguous. V was trimmed by 4 bases and J by 6 bases, leaving 16 bases between them. Germline CDR1 reads SGDLS; CDR2 reads YYNGEE. The CDR3 totals 14 residues. DNA for the CDR3: TGTGCCAGCAGCTCCTCCGGAGGATTCGCTGAAGCTTTCTTT. Translated: CASSSSGGFAEAFF.

The genes are TRBV27 and TRBJ2-1; D is perhaps TRBD1 (6 bases). The CDR3 sequence is 12 residues long. Trimming stripped 7 bases from V and 4 bases from J, with 8 bases between. Germline V gene lookup returns CDR1 MNHEY and CDR2 SMNVEV (reference sequence). In nucleotides, the CDR3 is TGTGCCAGCACCGACAGGTACAATGAGCAGTTCTTC. It codes for CASTDRYNEQFF.

The chain carries TRBV2 and TRBJ2-1, with D possibly being TRBD1 (5 bases). CDR1 and CDR2 from the germline V gene are SNHLY and FYNNEI. V lost 10 bases and J 0 bases, leaving 16 bases between the germline ends. The CDR3 has 15 residues. The CDR3 nucleotides are TGTGCCACACGGGCCTACAGGAGCTCCTACAATGAGCAGTTCTTC. It specifies CATRAYRSSYNEQFF.

V gene TRBV10-3 combines with J gene TRBJ1-5, with unresolved D. The CDR3 consists of 15 residues. In germline, CDR1 is ENHRY, CDR2 SYGVKD. V dropped 0 bases and J dropped 9 bases, with 15 bases sitting between them. CDR3 nucleotide sequence: TGTGCCATCAGTGAGTCATCAACAACCCGGGGGCCCCAGCATTTT. It yields the protein CAISESSTTRGPQHF.

The gene calls are TRBV7-8 and TRBJ2-7; no clear D. The V and J ends lost 5 bases and 2 bases respectively, with 10 bases between them. The CDR3 is made up of 13 amino acids. The germline V gene has CDR1 SGHVS and CDR2 FQNEAQ. In DNA, the CDR3 is TGTGCCAGCAGCCCACGACGGGCCTACGAGCAGTACTTC. It codes for CASSPRRAYEQYF.

This clone was recorded once. The chain combines TRBV14 with TRBJ1-5, with no clear D. CDR1 is SGHDN, CDR2 FVKESK, per germline. Trimming took off 6 bases at V and 6 bases at J, with 27 bases between the two ends. The CDR3 covers 18 residues. In nucleotides, the CDR3 is TGTGCCAGCAGAGATAGGGAGGGTCCGACGGTTGAGGGTCAGCCCCAGCATTTT. Encoded protein: CASRDREGPTVEGQPQHF.

CDR3 sequence: CASSLTGSYEQYF. The CDR3 bases are TGCGCCAGCAGCTTAACAGGATCCTACGAGCAGTACTTC. This chain joins TRBV5-1 and TRBJ2-7; the D gene is possibly TRBD1 (5 bases). The CDR3 is 13 amino acids. V was clipped by 2 bases and J by 1 base, with 7 bases between them. Germline values: CDR1 SGHRS, CDR2 YFSETQ.